This T cell receptor beta chain emerged from a study of blood T cell repertoires in COVID-19. Individuals aged 18 to 89 years were recruited from about two dozen US areas. Clones were read by immunoSEQ multiplex PCR, and TCRdb kept only the in-frame ones, dropping some. The data contain under 300,000 clones, around nine tenths of them singletons. The V segment lost 4 bases and the J segment 4 bases; nucleotides outside the gene matches: 6. This CDR3 has 15 amino acids. The germline V gene encodes CDR1 MNHEY and CDR2 SVGEGT. The sequenced sample was PBMCs or T cells enriched from blood (not recorded which). The chain combines TRBV6-2 or TRBV6-3 with TRBJ2-4; 8 bases are shared with TRBD1. This sequence originates from a woman aged 40 to 50 who had recovered from COVID-19. Here the CDR3 reads CASSFRGLSKNIQYF. CDR3 sequence (DNA): TGTGCCAGCAGTTTCAGGGGGCTATCTAAAAACATTCAGTACTTC.